These 22 T cell receptor beta chains originate from one sample sequenced in a study of Ad26.COV2.S vaccination and SARS-CoV-2 variants. Treatment noted: about 20 received Ad26.COV2.S at low or high dose, single or two shots; about 5 received placebo; per-sample allocation not given. Specimens were obtained on day 63 following the first vaccine or placebo injection. Sequenced by immunoSEQ multiplex PCR; TCRdb stores in-frame clones only, minus some. The data contain fewer than 400,000 clones, around 90% of them singletons. Sample: peripheral blood, taken in a trial of Ad26.COV2.S vaccine versus placebo. The receptors derive from a person between 18 and 59 years old who received the Ad26.COV2.S COVID-19 vaccine or a placebo.

J is TRBJ2-5 and V is TRBV5-4, with no clear D. This CDR3 comprises 14 residues. Germline V gene sequence: CDR1 SGHNT, CDR2 YYREEE (reference sequence). V lost 5 bases and J 3 bases, leaving 14 bases between the germline ends. The CDR3 coding sequence is TGTGCCAGCAGTCTCCAAGTGGGCGAAGAGACCCAGTACTTC. Encoded protein: CASSLQVGEETQYF.

This clone was found once. The chain combines TRBV4-3 with TRBJ1-5; D gene unclear. The CDR3 has 15 residues. V lost 0 bases and J 9 bases, leaving 15 bases between the germline ends. Germline V gene data show CDR1 as LGHNA and CDR2 as YSLEER. The CDR3 nucleotides are TGCGCCAGCAGCCAAGATCTAGGAGGGATAGGGCCCCAGCATTTT. Residues: CASSQDLGGIGPQHF.

J is TRBJ2-2 and V is TRBV7-2, with 7 bases identical to TRBD2. J was trimmed by 5 bases and V by 7 bases; bases with no gene match: 7. Germline-derived CDR1 and CDR2 are SGHTA and FQGNSA. CDR3 length: 14 amino acids. CDR3 amino acids: CASNGGSRTGELFF. The DNA of the CDR3 is TGTGCCAGCAACGGCGGGAGTAGGACCGGGGAGCTGTTTTTT.

The chain recombines TRBV20-1 with TRBJ1-2; D is unresolved. V was trimmed by 6 bases and J by 4 bases, leaving 9 bases between them. This CDR3 region has 11 residues. CDR1 and CDR2 (germline): DFQATT, SNEGSKA (reference sequence). As DNA, the CDR3 is TGCAGTGCCCGCCCCACCTATGGCTACACCTTC. This gives the protein CSARPTYGYTF.

This chain joins TRBV19 and TRBJ1-2; D is undetermined. Germline lookup yields CDR1 LNHDA and CDR2 SQIVND (reference sequence). V shed 5 bases and J shed 0 bases, with 13 bases lying between them. CDR3 length: 15 residues. The CDR3 loop is CASSLKPTANYGYTF. The DNA of the CDR3 is TGTGCCAGTAGTCTCAAGCCTACAGCTAACTATGGCTACACCTTC.

V usage is TRBV7-3 and J usage is TRBJ1-1; 7 bases line up with TRBD1. Germline V CDR1 and CDR2: SGHTA, FQGTGA. Trimming took 3 bases from V and 7 from J; bases not matched to a gene: 8. CDR3 size: 14 residues. The DNA for the CDR3 is TGTGCCAGCAGCTTTGACAGGGTCACCAATGAAGCTTTCTTT. Its protein is CASSFDRVTNEAFF. The full variable domain, in which reference TRBV7-3 and TRBJ1-1 provide the parts outside the CDR3, is GAGVSQTPSNKVTEKGKYVELRCDPISGHTALYWYRQSLGQGPEFLIYFQGTGAADDSGLPNDRFFAVRPEGSVSTLKIQRTERGDSAVYLCASSFDRVTNEAFFGQGTRLTVV.

This clone showed up just a few times. The chain couples TRBV7-9 to TRBJ1-2; no clear D gene. The V gene's germline CDR1 is SEHNR and CDR2 FQNEAQ (reference sequence). CDR3 length: 16 amino acids. V lost 5 bases and J lost 0, with 16 bases in between. CDR3 region: CASSHSLIDPNYGYTF. CDR3 sequence (DNA): TGTGCCAGCAGCCACTCCCTTATAGACCCTAACTATGGCTACACCTTC. Supplemented by reference TRBV7-9 and TRBJ1-2, the full variable domain reads DTGVSQNPRHKITKRGQNVTFRCDPISEHNRLYWYRQTLGQGPEFLTYFQNEAQLEKSRLLSDRFSAERPKGSFSTLEIQRTEQGDSAMYLCASSHSLIDPNYGYTFGSGTRLTVV.

This sequence joins TRBV10-3 and TRBJ2-7; 14 bases match TRBD2. This CDR3 region has 19 residues. Trimming removed 3 bases from V and 2 bases from J; junction bases left unmatched: 12. Germline-derived CDR1 and CDR2 are ENHRY and SYGVKD. CDR3 protein: CAISDQGLAGGPLTYEQYF. DNA of the CDR3: TGTGCCATCAGTGATCAAGGACTAGCGGGGGGACCCTTAACCTACGAGCAGTACTTC.

This clone was picked up one time. V gene TRBV7-2 combines with J gene TRBJ1-1; D possibly corresponds to TRBD1 (6 bases). From germline, CDR1 is SGHTA and CDR2 FQGNSA. This CDR3 is 15 amino acids long. V lost 7 bases and J 4 bases, leaving 19 bases between the germline ends. The CDR3 reads CASTLTGGQGTEAFF. Written as DNA, the CDR3 is TGTGCCAGCACGCTTACGGGGGGCCAGGGCACTGAAGCTTTCTTT.

The CDR3 DNA is TGTGCCAGTATCCTGAGCGGGAGCTACACCGGGGAGCTGTTTTTT. Translation gives CASILSGSYTGELFF. The rearrangement uses TRBV28 and TRBJ2-2, with 8 bases that match TRBD2. This CDR3 contains 15 residues. Per the germline V gene, CDR1 is MDHEN and CDR2 is SYDVKM. J gave up 3 bases and V 9 bases, and 9 bases lay outside the gene matches.

The chain employs TRBV29-1 and TRBJ1-1; perhaps TRBD1 as D (5 bases). V lost 6 bases and J 0 bases, leaving 17 bases between the germline ends. Germline V gene data show CDR1 as SQVTM and CDR2 as ANQGSEA. The length of the CDR3 is 15 residues. The CDR3 DNA reads TGCAGCGTCGTTGGTATACAGGTTATGAACACTGAAGCTTTCTTT. Encoded protein: CSVVGIQVMNTEAFF. The full variable domain, with the rest looked up from reference TRBV29-1 and TRBJ1-1, is SAVISQKPSRDICQRGTSLTIQCQVDSQVTMMFWYRQQPGQSLTLIATANQGSEATYESGFVIDKFPISRPNLTFSTLTVSNMSPEDSSIYLCSVVGIQVMNTEAFFGQGTRLTVV.

V usage is TRBV5-1 and J usage is TRBJ2-7, with 8 bases lining up with TRBD1. Per germline, CDR1 SGHRS and CDR2 YFSETQ. This CDR3 is 15 amino acids long. V dropped 4 bases and J dropped 2; count of bases not matched to a gene: 8. CDR3 in DNA: TGCGCCAGCAGCGACGGGACAGGTGGACCCTACGAGCAGTACTTC. Its translation: CASSDGTGGPYEQYF. The variable domain in full, with the rest retrieved from reference TRBV5-1 and TRBJ2-7, is KAGVTQTPRYLIKTRGQQVTLSCSPISGHRSVSWYQQTPGQGLQFLFEYFSETQRNKGNFPGRFSGRQFSNSRSEMNVSTLELGDSALYLCASSDGTGGPYEQYFGPGTRLTVT.

V gene TRBV19 combines with J gene TRBJ1-2, with D unclear. This CDR3 contains 13 residues. Germline V lookup: CDR1 LNHDA, CDR2 SQIVND (reference sequence). V lost 0 bases to trimming and J lost 5 bases, with 7 bases between them. The CDR3 bases are TGTGCCAGTAGTATAGATTCGGTGTATGGCTACACCTTC. It encodes CASSIDSVYGYTF.

The rearrangement links TRBV5-6 to TRBJ1-1; D perhaps matches TRBD1 (6 bases). V was shortened by 2 bases and J by 7 bases, with 12 bases between the two germline ends. The CDR3 runs to 13 residues. CDR1 is SGHDT and CDR2 is YYEEEE in the germline V gene. This CDR3 is CASSFSGHLEAFF. CDR3 nucleotide sequence: TGTGCCAGCAGCTTTTCGGGACACCTTGAAGCTTTCTTT.

The chain has TRBV13 and TRBJ2-3, with D possibly TRBD2 on 5 matching bases. From germline, CDR1 is PRHDT and CDR2 FYEKMQ (reference sequence). The CDR3 length is 14 residues. V dropped 6 bases and J dropped 2 bases, with 12 bases sitting between them. CDR3 loop: CASRRVTITDTQYF. CDR3 nucleotides: TGTGCCAGCAGGCGGGTTACAATCACAGATACGCAGTATTTT.

The genes are TRBV13 and TRBJ2-7; D possibly uses TRBD1 or TRBD2 (5 bases each). V lost 3 bases, J lost 4 bases, and 10 bases lay in between. Germline V gene data show CDR1 as PRHDT and CDR2 as FYEKMQ (reference sequence). This CDR3 has 13 residues. The CDR3 DNA reads as TGTGCCAGCAGCTTGGGGGTGGGATACGAGCAGTACGTC. Protein: CASSLGVGYEQYV.

V is TRBV5-6 and J is TRBJ2-3; D is perhaps TRBD1 (5 bases). From germline, CDR1 is SGHDT and CDR2 YYEEEE. This CDR3 spans 15 amino acids. Trimming left V 3 bases short and J 2 bases short, with 13 bases between. DNA for the CDR3: TGTGCCAGCAGCTCGTGGACACTCATCACAGATACGCAGTATTTT. Its protein is CASSSWTLITDTQYF.

The rearrangement uses TRBV5-1 and TRBJ2-2; TRBD1 aligns across 9 bases. This CDR3 has 17 amino acids. J gave up 6 bases and V 3 bases, and 12 bases lay outside the gene matches. Looked up from germline, CDR1 is SGHRS and CDR2 is YFSETQ. The CDR3 sequence is CASSSLPGQGSPGELFF. The DNA of the CDR3 is TGCGCCAGCAGCTCACTACCGGGACAGGGAAGTCCCGGGGAGCTGTTTTTT.

The chain combines TRBV18 with TRBJ2-1; a possible D gene is TRBD2 (5 bases). The germline V and J ends were trimmed by 0 bases and 6 bases, with 15 bases remaining between them. Germline loops: CDR1 KGHSH, CDR2 LQKENI. This CDR3 is 16 amino acids long. CDR3 sequence: CASSPPNPERSNEQFF. In DNA form, the CDR3 reads TGTGCCAGCTCACCACCGAACCCCGAGCGGTCCAATGAGCAGTTCTTC.

The rearrangement joins TRBV9 to TRBJ2-1; TRBD2 agrees at 12 bases. The CDR3 loop spans 15 amino acids. CDR1 and CDR2 from the germline V gene are SGDLS and YYNGEE. Trimming at V came to 3 bases and at J to 6 bases, leaving 4 bases not matched to a gene. The CDR3 is CASSAGLAGINEQFF. The CDR3 DNA follows: TGTGCCAGCAGCGCCGGACTAGCGGGGATCAATGAGCAGTTCTTC.

The chain combines TRBV5-1 with TRBJ2-7, with 7 bases matching TRBD1. Germline trimming cut 5 bases from V and 1 base from J; bases unmatched to any gene: 12. The germline V gene encodes CDR1 SGHRS and CDR2 YFSETQ. This CDR3 is 16 amino acids long. The CDR3 here is CASSYDNTTGSYEQYF. CDR3 in DNA: TGCGCCAGCAGTTATGATAATACGACAGGGTCCTACGAGCAGTACTTC.

The chain combines TRBV18 with TRBJ1-1; TRBD1 might be the D (5 bases). This CDR3 is built from 13 residues. Per the germline V gene, CDR1 is KGHSH and CDR2 is LQKENI. Trimming shortened V by 8 bases and J by 0 bases, and 10 bases separated the two germline ends. CDR3 bases: TGTGCCAGCGAGGGGTCAATGAACACTGAAGCTTTCTTT. Translation: CASEGSMNTEAFF.